This TCR beta chain is from a study of T cell repertoires in cytomegalovirus infection (dated by TCRdb to between 2018 and 2021). Background for the entire study: Peptide stimulations targeted recently identified HLA-C-restricted CMV epitopes, whose presentation resists viral immunomodulation, together with well-studied HLA-B-restricted epitopes. Because public TCR beta signatures pointed to carriage of CMV infection together with the matching HLA type, the HLA type of each donor mattered for the analysis. General conclusions and limits of the study: Cumulative frequency of public TCR beta family members discriminated carriers of CMV infection plus the relevant HLA type in this cohort and an independent roughly 350-donor cohort. The ex vivo response was dominated by HLA-C-restricted CMV-specific TCR beta clonotypes, which also provided the single most frequent clonotype in two of eight donors.

In this sample, this clonotype turned up a few times. Its antigen remains undetermined. Per-base quality was not reported, and no clone a single base away is much larger than it. Explained via the paper, the treatment or condition label denotes: in vitro stimulation with specific CMV peptide epitopes to enrich CMV-specific T cells. From a lookup of the germline V gene, CDR1 and CDR2 are MGHRA and YSYEKL. Including the terminal cysteine and phenylalanine, the CDR3 comprises 15 residues. Only the CDR3 region is kept as DNA, spanning 45 bases read in frame from base 1. The junction shows trimming of 2 bases on V and 6 bases on J, plus 15 bases between the germline ends. The sequencer listed for this sample is Illumina HiSeq 1500. The public reads were quality trimmed at Q25 with fastp and then assembled into clones with MiXCR by TCRdb, keeping productive beta chains. Records with the same CDR3 protein are collapsed into one entry carrying the most frequent genes and DNA. The sample table lists approximately 300,000 distinct CDR3 sequences, roughly 25% of them with a count of one. The ten largest clones add up to 10% to 15% of the sample.

This TCR was sampled from a human donor in good health (CMV status not recorded). Some clones in this sample may be carry-over from other donors' samples. This material consisted of cultured PBMCs, taken from culture after CMV antigen stimulation. The rearranged chain carries TRBV4-1 and TRBJ2-3; TRBD2 is a possible D gene, resting on 5 matching bases. The CDR3 amino acid sequence is: CASSQQDWDGDTQYF. The DNA sequence follows: TGCGCCAGCAGCCAACAGGACTGGGATGGTGATACGCAGTATTTT.